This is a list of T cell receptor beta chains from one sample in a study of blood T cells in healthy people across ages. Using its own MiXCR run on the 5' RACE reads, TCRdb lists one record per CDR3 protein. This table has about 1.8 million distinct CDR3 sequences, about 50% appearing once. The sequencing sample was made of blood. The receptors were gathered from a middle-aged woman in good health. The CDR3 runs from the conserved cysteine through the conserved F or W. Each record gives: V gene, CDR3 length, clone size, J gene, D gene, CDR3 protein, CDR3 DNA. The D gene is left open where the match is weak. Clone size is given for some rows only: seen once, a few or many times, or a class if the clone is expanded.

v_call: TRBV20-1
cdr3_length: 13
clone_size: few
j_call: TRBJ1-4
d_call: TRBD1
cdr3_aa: CSASNRGHEKLFF
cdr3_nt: TGCAGTGCTAGTAACAGGGGGCATGAAAAACTGTTTTTT

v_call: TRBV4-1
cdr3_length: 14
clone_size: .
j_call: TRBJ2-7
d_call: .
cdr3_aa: CASSHERDGHEQYF
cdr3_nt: TGCGCCAGCAGCCATGAAAGGGACGGGCACGAGCAGTACTTC

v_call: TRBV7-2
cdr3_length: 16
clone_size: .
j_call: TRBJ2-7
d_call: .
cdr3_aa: CASSLAMTLATYEQYF
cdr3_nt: TGTGCCAGCAGCTTAGCCATGACCCTAGCGACCTACGAGCAGTACTTC

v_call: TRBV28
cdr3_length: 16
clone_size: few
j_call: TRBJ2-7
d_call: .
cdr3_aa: CATQRTSASGSYEQYF
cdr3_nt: TGTGCTACCCAAAGGACATCCGCTTCAGGCTCCTACGAGCAGTACTTC

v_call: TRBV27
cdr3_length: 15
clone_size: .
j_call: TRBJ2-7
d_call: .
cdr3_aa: CASSLGLGGPYEQYF
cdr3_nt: TGTGCCAGCAGTTTAGGTTTGGGGGGACCCTACGAGCAGTACTTC

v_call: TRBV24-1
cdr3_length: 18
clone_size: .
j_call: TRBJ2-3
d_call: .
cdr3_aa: CATSDFRDGKASTDTQYF
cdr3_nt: TGTGCCACCAGTGATTTCCGAGACGGGAAGGCTAGCACAGATACGCAGTATTTT

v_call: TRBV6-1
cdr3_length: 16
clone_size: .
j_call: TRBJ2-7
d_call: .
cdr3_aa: CASSGLGRGESYEQYF
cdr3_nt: TGTGCCAGCAGTGGCCTCGGAAGGGGCGAGTCCTACGAGCAGTACTTC

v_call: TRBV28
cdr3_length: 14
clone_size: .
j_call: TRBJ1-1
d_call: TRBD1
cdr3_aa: CASRTQGAGAEAFF
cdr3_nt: TGTGCCAGCAGGACGCAGGGGGCAGGAGCTGAAGCTTTCTTT

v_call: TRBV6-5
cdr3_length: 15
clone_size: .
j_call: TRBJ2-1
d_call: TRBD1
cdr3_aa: CASSQSGQVGNEQFF
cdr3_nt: TGTGCCAGCAGTCAATCGGGACAGGTTGGCAATGAGCAGTTCTTC

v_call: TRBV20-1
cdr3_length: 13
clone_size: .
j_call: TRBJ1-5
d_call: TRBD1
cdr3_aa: CSAQGGFRQPQHF
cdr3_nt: TGCAGTGCCCAAGGGGGCTTTCGTCAGCCCCAGCATTTT